This T cell receptor (beta chain) was profiled in a study of blood T cell repertoires in COVID-19. On the study more broadly: The analysed material was cDNA or gDNA that came from T cells, B-cell-depleted T cells, or PBMCs.

Seattle patient enrollment occurred during active infection, with longitudinal follow-up thereafter. This CDR3 comprises 12 residues. The V end was cut by 4 bases, the J end by 4 bases, with 5 bases between. Using immunoSEQ multiplex PCR, the repertoire was profiled, and TCRdb retains in-frame clones only, with some absent. The sample comprises some 60,000 clones, approximately 80% of which are singletons, and more than 15% rests with the top ten. The sequence was collected from a man in his thirties or forties with COVID-19, enrolled during active disease. J is TRBJ1-3 and V is TRBV12-3 or TRBV12-4, with D unresolved. The sequencing sample was made of peripheral blood. CDR3 DNA: TGTGCCAGCAGTTCCCAGGGAAACACCATATATTTT. This sequence encodes CASSSQGNTIYF.